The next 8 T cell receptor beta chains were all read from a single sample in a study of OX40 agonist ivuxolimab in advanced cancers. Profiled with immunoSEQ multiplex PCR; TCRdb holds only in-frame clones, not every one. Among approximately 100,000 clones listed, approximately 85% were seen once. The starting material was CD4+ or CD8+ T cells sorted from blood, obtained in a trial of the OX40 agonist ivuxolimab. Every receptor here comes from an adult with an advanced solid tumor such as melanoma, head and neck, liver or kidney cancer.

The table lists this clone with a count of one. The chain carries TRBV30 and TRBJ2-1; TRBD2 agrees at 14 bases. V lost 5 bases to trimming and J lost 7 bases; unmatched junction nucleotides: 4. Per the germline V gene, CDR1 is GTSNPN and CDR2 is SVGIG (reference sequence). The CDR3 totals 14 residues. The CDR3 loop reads CAWGRLAGGNEQFF. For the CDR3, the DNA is TGTGCCTGGGGCAGACTAGCGGGAGGGAATGAGCAGTTCTTC.

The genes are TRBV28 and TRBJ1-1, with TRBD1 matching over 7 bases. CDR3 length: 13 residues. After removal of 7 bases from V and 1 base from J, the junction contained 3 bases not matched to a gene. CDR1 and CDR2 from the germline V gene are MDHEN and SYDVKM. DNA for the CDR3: TGTGCCAGCACTGGACAGGAGAACACTGAAGCTTTCTTT. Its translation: CASTGQENTEAFF.

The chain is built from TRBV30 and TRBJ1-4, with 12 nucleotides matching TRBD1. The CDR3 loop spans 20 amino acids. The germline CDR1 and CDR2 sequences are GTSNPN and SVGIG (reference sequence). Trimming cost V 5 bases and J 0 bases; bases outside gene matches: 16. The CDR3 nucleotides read TGTGCCTGGGTGGGGCCGAGGGGACAGGGGGCCGATTCAACTAATGAAAAACTGTTTTTT. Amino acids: CAWVGPRGQGADSTNEKLFF.

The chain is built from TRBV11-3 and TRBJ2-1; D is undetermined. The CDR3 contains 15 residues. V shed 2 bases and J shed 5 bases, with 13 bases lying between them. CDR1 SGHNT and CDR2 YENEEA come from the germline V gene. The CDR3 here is CASSLPWTGNNEQFF. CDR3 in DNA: TGTGCCAGCAGCTTACCATGGACGGGTAACAATGAGCAGTTCTTC.

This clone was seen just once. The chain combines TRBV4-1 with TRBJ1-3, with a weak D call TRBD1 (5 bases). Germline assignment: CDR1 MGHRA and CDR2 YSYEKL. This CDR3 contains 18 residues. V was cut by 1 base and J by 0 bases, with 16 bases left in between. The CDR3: CASSQAFAGIFSGNTIYF. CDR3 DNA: TGCGCCAGCAGCCAAGCTTTCGCAGGGATATTCTCTGGAAACACCATATATTTT.

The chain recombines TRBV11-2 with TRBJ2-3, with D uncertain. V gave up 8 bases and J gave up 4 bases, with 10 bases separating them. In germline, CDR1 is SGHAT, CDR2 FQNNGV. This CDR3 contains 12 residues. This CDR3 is CASGAGADTQYF. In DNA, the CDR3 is TGTGCCAGCGGAGCAGGAGCAGATACGCAGTATTTT.

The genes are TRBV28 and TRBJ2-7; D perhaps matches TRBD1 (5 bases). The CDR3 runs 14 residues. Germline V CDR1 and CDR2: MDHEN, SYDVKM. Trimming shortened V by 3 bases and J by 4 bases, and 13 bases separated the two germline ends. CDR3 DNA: TGTGCCAGCAGTTTTTATCAGGGCTCTTACGAGCAGTACTTC. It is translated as CASSFYQGSYEQYF. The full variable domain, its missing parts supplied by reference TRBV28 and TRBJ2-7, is DVKVTQSSRYLVKRTGEKVFLECVQDMDHENMFWYRQDPGLGLRLIYFSYDVKMKEKGDIPEGYSVSREKKERFSLILESASTNQTSMYLCASSFYQGSYEQYFGPGTRLTVT.

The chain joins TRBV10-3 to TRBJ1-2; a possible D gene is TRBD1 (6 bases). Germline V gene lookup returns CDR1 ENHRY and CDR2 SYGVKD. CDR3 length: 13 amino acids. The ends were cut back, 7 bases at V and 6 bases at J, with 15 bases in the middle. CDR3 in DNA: TGTGCCATCAAGAAGCAGGGGACGGATGGCTACACCTTC. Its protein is CAIKKQGTDGYTF.